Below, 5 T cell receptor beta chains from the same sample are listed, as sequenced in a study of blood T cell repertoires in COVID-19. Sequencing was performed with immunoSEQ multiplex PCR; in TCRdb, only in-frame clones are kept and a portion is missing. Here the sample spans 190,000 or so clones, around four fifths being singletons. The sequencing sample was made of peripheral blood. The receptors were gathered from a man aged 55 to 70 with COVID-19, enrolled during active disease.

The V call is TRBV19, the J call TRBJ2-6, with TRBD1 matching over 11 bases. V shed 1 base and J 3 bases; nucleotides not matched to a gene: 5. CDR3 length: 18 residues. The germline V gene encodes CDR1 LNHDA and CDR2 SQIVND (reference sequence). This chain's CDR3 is CASSIGGQGANGANVLTF. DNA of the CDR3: TGTGCCAGTAGTATAGGAGGACAGGGGGCGAATGGGGCCAACGTCCTGACTTTC.

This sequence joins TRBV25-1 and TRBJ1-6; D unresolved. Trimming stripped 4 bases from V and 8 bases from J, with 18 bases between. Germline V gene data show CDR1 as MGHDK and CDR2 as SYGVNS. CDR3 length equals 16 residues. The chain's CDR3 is CASSGGGEAPYSPLHF. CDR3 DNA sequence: TGTGCCAGCAGTGGCGGCGGGGAGGCCCCCTATTCACCCCTCCACTTT.

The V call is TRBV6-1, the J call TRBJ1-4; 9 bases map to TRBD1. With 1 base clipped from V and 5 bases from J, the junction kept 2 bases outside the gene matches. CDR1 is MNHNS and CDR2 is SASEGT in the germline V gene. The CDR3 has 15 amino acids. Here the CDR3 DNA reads TGTGCCAGCAGTGAAGAGACAGGGGGGAATGAAAAACTGTTTTTT. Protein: CASSEETGGNEKLFF.

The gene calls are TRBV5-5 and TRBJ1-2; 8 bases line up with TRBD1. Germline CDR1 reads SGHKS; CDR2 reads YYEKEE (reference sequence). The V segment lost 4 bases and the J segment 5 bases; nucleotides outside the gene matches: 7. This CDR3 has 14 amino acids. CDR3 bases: TGTGCCAGCAGCCCACGGACAGGGTCGTATGGCTACACCTTC. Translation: CASSPRTGSYGYTF.

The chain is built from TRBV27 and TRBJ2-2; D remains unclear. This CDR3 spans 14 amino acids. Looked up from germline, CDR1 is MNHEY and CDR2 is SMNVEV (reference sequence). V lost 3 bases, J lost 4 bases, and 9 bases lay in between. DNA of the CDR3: TGTGCCAGCAGTTTCGTTCCCGGCACCGGGGAGCTGTTTTTT. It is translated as CASSFVPGTGELFF.